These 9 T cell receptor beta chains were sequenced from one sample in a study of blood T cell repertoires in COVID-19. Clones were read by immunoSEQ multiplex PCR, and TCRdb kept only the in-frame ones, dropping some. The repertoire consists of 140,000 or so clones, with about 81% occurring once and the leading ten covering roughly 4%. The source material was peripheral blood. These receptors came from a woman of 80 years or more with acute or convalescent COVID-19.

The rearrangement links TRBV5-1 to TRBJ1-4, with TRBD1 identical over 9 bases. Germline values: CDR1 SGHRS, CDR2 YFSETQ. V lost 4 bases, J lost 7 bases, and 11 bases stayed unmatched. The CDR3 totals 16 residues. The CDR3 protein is CASSPNRQGGGEKLFF. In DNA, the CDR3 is TGCGCCAGCAGCCCCAACCGACAGGGGGGAGGTGAAAAACTGTTTTTT.

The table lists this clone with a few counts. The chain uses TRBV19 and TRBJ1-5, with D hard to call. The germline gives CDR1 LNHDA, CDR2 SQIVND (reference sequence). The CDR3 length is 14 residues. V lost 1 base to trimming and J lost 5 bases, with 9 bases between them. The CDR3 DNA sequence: TGTGCCAGTAGTATAGCGACAACAGATCAGCCCCAGCATTTT. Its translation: CASSIATTDQPQHF.

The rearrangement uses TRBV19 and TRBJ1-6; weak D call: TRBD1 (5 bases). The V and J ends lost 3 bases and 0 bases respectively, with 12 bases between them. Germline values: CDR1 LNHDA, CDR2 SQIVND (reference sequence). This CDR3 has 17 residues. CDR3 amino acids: CASSIRQRSSYNSPLHF. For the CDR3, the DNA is TGTGCCAGTAGTATTAGACAGAGGAGCTCCTATAATTCACCCCTCCACTTT.

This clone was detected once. CDR3 DNA sequence: TGTGCCAGCAGCCCCACAGGGGGGGTCGGAGAGACCCAGTACTTC. This codes for CASSPTGGVGETQYF. The chain joins TRBV28 to TRBJ2-5, with D maybe TRBD1 (8 bases). V dropped 6 bases and J dropped 4 bases, with 18 bases sitting between them. Germline V gene lookup returns CDR1 MDHEN and CDR2 SYDVKM. This CDR3 is 15 amino acids long.

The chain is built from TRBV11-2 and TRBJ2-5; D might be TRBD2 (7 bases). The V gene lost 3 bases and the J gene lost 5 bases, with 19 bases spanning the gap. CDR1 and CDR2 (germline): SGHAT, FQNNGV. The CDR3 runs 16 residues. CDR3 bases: TGTGCCAGCAGCTTCAGCGGGACACCGGGGGTGGAGACCCAGTACTTC. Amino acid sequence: CASSFSGTPGVETQYF.

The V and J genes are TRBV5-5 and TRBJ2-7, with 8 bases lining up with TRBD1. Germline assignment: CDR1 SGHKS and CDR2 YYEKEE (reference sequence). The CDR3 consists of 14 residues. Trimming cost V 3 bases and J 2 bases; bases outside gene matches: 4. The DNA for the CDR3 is TGTGCCAGCAGCTCCGGGACAGGCGCCTACGAGCAGTACTTC. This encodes CASSSGTGAYEQYF.

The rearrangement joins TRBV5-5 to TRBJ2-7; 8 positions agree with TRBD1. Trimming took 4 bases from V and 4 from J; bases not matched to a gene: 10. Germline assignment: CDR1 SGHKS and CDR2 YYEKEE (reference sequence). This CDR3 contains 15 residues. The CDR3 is CASSEWTGRIYEQYF. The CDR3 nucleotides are TGTGCCAGCAGCGAGTGGACAGGGAGAATTTACGAGCAGTACTTC.

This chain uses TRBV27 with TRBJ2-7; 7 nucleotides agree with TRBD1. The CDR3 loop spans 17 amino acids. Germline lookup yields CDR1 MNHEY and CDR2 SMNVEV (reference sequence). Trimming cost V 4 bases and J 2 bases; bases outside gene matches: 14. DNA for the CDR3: TGTGCCAGCAGTTCCCCCTCCCGACAGGGTACAACCTACGAGCAGTACTTC. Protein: CASSSPSRQGTTYEQYF.

This CDR3 is CASGPLRGTEAFF. The CDR3 DNA follows: TGTGCCAGCGGCCCCCTTAGGGGCACTGAAGCTTTCTTT. The V call is TRBV18, the J call TRBJ1-1; perhaps TRBD1 as D (5 bases). This CDR3 comprises 13 residues. Per the germline V gene, CDR1 is KGHSH and CDR2 is LQKENI. Trimming cost V 8 bases and J 4 bases, with 14 bases left between them. Looking up the rest from reference TRBV18 and TRBJ1-1 gives the full variable domain: NAGVMQNPRHLVRRRGQEARLRCSPMKGHSHVYWYRQLPEEGLKFMVYLQKENIIDESGMPKERFSAEFPKEGPSILRIQQVVRGDSAAYFCASGPLRGTEAFFGQGTRLTVV.